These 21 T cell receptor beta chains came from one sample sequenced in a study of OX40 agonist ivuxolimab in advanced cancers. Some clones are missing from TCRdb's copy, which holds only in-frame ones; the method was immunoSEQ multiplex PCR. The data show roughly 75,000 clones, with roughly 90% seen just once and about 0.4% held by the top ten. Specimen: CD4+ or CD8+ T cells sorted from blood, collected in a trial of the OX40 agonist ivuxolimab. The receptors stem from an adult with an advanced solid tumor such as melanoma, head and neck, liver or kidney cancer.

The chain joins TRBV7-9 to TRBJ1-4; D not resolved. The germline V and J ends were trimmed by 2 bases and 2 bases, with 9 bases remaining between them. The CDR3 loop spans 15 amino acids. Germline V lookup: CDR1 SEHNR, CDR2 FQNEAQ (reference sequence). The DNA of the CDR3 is TGTGCCAGCAGCTTACTGACAACTACTAATGAAAAACTGTTTTTT. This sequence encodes CASSLLTTTNEKLFF.

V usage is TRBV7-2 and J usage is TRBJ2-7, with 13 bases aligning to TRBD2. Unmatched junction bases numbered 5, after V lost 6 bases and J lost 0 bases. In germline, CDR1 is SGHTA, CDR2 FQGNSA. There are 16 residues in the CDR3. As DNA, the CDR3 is TGTGCCAGCAGGGGGACTAGCGGGGTAAGCTCCTACGAGCAGTACTTC. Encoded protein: CASRGTSGVSSYEQYF.

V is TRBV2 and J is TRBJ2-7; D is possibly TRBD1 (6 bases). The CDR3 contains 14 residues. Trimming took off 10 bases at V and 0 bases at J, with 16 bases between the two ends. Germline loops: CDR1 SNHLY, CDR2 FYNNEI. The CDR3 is CATLRQDLSYEQYF. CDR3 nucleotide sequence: TGTGCCACTTTACGACAGGACCTCTCCTACGAGCAGTACTTC.

The CDR3 coding sequence is TGCGCCAGCAGCTTAGGACAGGGGGAGGGGAACACTGAAGCTTTCTTT. It codes for CASSLGQGEGNTEAFF. The gene calls are TRBV5-1 and TRBJ1-1; 10 bases agree with TRBD1. V shed 2 bases, J shed 1 base, and the junction held 5 bases outside the gene matches. This CDR3 is built from 16 residues. Germline V gene lookup returns CDR1 SGHRS and CDR2 YFSETQ.

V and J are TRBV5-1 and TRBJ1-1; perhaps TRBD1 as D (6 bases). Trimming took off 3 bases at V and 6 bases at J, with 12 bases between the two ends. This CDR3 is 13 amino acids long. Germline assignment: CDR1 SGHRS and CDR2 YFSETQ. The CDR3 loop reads CASSWTVDAEAFF. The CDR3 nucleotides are TGCGCCAGCAGCTGGACAGTTGACGCTGAAGCTTTCTTT.

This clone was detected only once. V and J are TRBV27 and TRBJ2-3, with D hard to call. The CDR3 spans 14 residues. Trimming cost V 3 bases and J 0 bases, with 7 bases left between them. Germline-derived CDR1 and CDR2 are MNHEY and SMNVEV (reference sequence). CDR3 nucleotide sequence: TGTGCCAGCAGTTTCCACGAAAGCACAGATACGCAGTATTTT. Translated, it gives CASSFHESTDTQYF.

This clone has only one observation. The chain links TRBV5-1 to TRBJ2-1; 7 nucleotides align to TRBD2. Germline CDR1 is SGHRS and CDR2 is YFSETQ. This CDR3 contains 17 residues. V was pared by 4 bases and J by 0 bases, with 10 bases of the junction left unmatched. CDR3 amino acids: CASSPLPSGSSYNEQFF. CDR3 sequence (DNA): TGCGCCAGCAGCCCCCTCCCTAGCGGTTCCTCCTACAATGAGCAGTTCTTC. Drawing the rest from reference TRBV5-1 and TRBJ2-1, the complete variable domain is KAGVTQTPRYLIKTRGQQVTLSCSPISGHRSVSWYQQTPGQGLQFLFEYFSETQRNKGNFPGRFSGRQFSNSRSEMNVSTLELGDSALYLCASSPLPSGSSYNEQFFGPGTRLTVL.

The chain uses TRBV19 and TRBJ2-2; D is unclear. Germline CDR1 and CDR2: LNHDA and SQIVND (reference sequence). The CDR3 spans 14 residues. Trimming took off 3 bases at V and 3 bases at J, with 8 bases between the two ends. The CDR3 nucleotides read TGTGCCAGTAGTATCGGTCGGGACACCGGGGAGCTGTTTTTT. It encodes CASSIGRDTGELFF.

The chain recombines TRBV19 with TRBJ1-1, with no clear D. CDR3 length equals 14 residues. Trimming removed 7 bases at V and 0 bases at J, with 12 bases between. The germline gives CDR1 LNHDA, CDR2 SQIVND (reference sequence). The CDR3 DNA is TGTGCCAGTACGGTGGAGGGATTGAACACTGAAGCTTTCTTT. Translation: CASTVEGLNTEAFF. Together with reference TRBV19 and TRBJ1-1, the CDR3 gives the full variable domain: DGGITQSPKYLFRKEGQNVTLSCEQNLNHDAMYWYRQDPGQGLRLIYYSQIVNDFQKGDIAEGYSVSREKKESFPLTVTSAQKNPTAFYLCASTVEGLNTEAFFGQGTRLTVV.

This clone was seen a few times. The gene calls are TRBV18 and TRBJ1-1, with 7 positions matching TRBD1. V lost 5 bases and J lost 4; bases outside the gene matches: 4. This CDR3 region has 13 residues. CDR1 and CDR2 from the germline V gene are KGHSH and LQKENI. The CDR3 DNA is TGTGCCAGCTCAGACGACAGGGCCACTGAAGCTTTCTTT. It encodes CASSDDRATEAFF.

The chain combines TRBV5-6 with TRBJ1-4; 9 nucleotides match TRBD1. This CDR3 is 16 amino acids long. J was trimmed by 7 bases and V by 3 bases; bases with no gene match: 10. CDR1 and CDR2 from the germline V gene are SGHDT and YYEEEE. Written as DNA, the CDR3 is TGTGCCAGCAGCTCGCTAGGACAGGGGATGCTTGAAAAACTGTTTTTT. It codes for CASSSLGQGMLEKLFF.

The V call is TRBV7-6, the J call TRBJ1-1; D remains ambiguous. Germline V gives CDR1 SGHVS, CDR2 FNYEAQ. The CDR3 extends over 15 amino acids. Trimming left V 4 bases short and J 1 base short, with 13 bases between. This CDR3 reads CASSSLRGPNTEAFF. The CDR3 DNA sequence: TGTGCCAGCAGCTCACTACGCGGCCCGAACACTGAAGCTTTCTTT.

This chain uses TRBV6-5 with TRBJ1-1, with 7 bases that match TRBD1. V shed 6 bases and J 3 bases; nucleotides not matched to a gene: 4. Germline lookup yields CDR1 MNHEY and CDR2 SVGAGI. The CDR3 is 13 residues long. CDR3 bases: TGTGCCAGCAGACGAACAGGGGACACTGAAGCTTTCTTT. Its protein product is CASRRTGDTEAFF.

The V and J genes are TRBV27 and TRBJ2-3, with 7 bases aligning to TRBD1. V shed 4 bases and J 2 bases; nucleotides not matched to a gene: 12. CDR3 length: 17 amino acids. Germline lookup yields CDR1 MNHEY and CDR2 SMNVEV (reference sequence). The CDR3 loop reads CASSYKPGTVNTDTQYF. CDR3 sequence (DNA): TGTGCCAGCAGTTACAAACCCGGGACAGTGAACACAGATACGCAGTATTTT.

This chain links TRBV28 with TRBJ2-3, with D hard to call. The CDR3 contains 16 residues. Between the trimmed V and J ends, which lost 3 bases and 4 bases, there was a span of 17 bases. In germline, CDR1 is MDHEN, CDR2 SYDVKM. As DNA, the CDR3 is TGTGCCAGCAGTTTTCGCGCGTCATGGGCGGCAGATACGCAGTATTTT. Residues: CASSFRASWAADTQYF.

The CDR3 DNA reads TGTGCCAGCTCACTGCTTCCACGGGAGGATGCAGATACGCAGTATTTT. This gives the protein CASSLLPREDADTQYF. This chain links TRBV18 with TRBJ2-3, with 7 positions matching TRBD2. J gave up 4 bases and V 4 bases, and 11 bases lay outside the gene matches. The CDR3 covers 16 residues. The V gene's germline CDR1 is KGHSH and CDR2 LQKENI.

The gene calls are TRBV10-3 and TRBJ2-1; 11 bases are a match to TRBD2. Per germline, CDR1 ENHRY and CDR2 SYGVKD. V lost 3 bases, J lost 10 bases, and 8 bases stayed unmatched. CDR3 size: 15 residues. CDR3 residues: CAISEPTSGTSEQFF. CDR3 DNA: TGTGCCATCAGTGAACCGACTAGCGGGACGTCCGAGCAGTTCTTC.

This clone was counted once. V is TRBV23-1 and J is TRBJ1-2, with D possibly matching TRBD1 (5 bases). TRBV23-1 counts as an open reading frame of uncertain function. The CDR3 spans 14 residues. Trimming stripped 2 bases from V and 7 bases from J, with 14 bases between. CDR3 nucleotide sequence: TGCGCCAGCAGTCAACGGGGGGGGGAAACTGGCTACACCTTC. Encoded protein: CASSQRGGETGYTF.

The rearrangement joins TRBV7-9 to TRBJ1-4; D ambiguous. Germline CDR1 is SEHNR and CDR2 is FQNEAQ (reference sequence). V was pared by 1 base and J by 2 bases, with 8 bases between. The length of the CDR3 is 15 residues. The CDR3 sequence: CASSLGFGTNEKLFF. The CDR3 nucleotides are TGTGCCAGCAGCTTAGGGTTCGGGACTAATGAAAAACTGTTTTTT.

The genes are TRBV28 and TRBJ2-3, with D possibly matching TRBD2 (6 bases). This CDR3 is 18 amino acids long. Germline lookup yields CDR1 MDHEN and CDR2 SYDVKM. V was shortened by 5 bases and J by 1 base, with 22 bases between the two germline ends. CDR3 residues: CASSTPREGGKRTDTQYF. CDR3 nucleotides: TGTGCCAGCAGTACCCCCCGTGAGGGCGGGAAACGCACAGATACGCAGTATTTT.

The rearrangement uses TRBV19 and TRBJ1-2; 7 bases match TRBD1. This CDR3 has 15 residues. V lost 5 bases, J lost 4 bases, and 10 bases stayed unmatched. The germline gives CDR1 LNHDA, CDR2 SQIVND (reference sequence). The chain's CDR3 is CASSDAGTELYGYTF. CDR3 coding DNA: TGTGCCAGTAGTGATGCGGGGACAGAACTCTATGGCTACACCTTC.